This T cell receptor (beta chain) was sequenced in a study of regulatory T cells in long-lasting Graves disease. Study-wide results and caveats: The study found TRBV28, TRBJ1-2 and TRBJ2-5 favored in persistent disease.

Trimming took off 3 bases at V and 4 bases at J, with 10 bases between the two ends. The germline CDR1 and CDR2 sequences are SGHDT and YYEEEE. The CDR3 loop spans 14 amino acids. Time point defined: persistent/refractory GD, antithyroid drugs over 5 years with positive TRAb. Extracted PBMC RNA gave rise to the TCR library. Patients of an endocrinology department in Xi'an, China, were included. A volume of around 8.7 milliliters of peripheral blood was collected in EDTA tubes. Combining iRepertoire HTBI primers with Arm-PCR of CDR3 regions, the authors built TCR beta libraries. Per the original data handling: The samples included 60 to 75 TRBV and about 13 TRBJ segments. One entry per CDR3 protein, called by TCRdb with MiXCR from the multiplex PCR reads. These V and J calls originate from TCRdb's pipeline instead of the authors' own analysis. The sample lists about 470,000 distinct CDR3 sequences, less than 25% occurring once.

A note on this clonotype: The antigen is undetermined.

The V call is TRBV5-6, the J call TRBJ2-2; tentative D call: TRBD2 (6 bases). The TCR comes from a female donor with Graves disease. Specimen: peripheral blood mononuclear cells (PBMCs), collected when the disease was refractory, from a patient treated with antithyroid drugs. The DNA of the CDR3 is TGTGCCAGCAGCTCGGGAGTGCCCACCGGGGAGCTGTTTTTT. Translating it yields CASSSGVPTGELFF.